This entry concerns a single T cell receptor (beta chain). Its antigen is not identified. The table came from immunoSEQ multiplex PCR; TCRdb's copy has only in-frame clones and leaves some out. The sample includes approximately 150,000 clones, roughly 92% seen only once; the top ten take about 2.5%. The entry originates in a study of T cell responses to AZD1222 COVID-19 vaccine. Turning to the study itself: Pooled samples include second doses given at about 4 or 12 weeks. The study's findings and limits: Clonal diversity may have been underestimated in mostly white British donors.

CDR3 size: 11 residues. The V gene lost 5 bases and the J gene lost 4 bases, with 6 bases spanning the gap. The material was peripheral blood, obtained on day 0 of AZD1222 vaccination. The gene calls are TRBV12-3 or TRBV12-4 and TRBJ2-7; no clear D gene. The receptor's source is an adult in good health. The CDR3 loop is CASSLEYEQYF. The CDR3 nucleotides read TGTGCCAGCAGTCTAGAGTACGAGCAGTACTTC.